Shown below are 18 T cell receptor beta chains from a single sample sequenced in a study of cytomegalovirus exposure and HLA in healthy donors. PCR amplification relied on 60 Vbeta primers (plus 13 Jbeta primers). TCRdb's table, derived via immunoSEQ multiplex PCR, lists solely in-frame clones and lacks some. Of 150,000 or so clones in the sample, 77% were seen once. Sequenced sample: PBMCs. These receptor sequences come from a woman younger than 45 in good health and CMV-seronegative.

The chain is built from TRBV19 and TRBJ1-3; 7 positions match TRBD1. This CDR3 spans 13 amino acids. The V segment lost 2 bases and the J segment 9 bases; nucleotides outside the gene matches: 4. The V gene's germline CDR1 is LNHDA and CDR2 SQIVND (reference sequence). CDR3 sequence reads: CASSITGASTIYF. CDR3 bases: TGTGCCAGTAGTATAACAGGGGCGTCCACCATATATTTT.

This clone showed up just once. The chain uses TRBV11-2 and TRBJ1-4; 7 nucleotides line up with TRBD1. The CDR3 totals 14 residues. The V gene's germline CDR1 is SGHAT and CDR2 FQNNGV. The trim removed 3 bases at V and 7 bases at J, leaving 5 bases unmatched. The CDR3 loop is CASSFGRGSEKLFF. CDR3 DNA: TGTGCCAGCAGCTTTGGCAGGGGGAGTGAAAAACTGTTTTTT.

V and J are TRBV4-2 and TRBJ2-2; 11 bases agree with TRBD2. The CDR3 length is 16 residues. After removal of 4 bases from V and 10 bases from J, the junction contained 11 bases not matched to a gene. CDR1 is LGHNA and CDR2 is YNFKEQ in the germline V gene. This chain's CDR3 is CASSPLAGGGGEELFF. Written as DNA, the CDR3 is TGTGCCAGCAGCCCCTTAGCGGGAGGGGGGGGTGAGGAGCTGTTTTTT.

Details on this clone: At one of its ends the junction is not consistent with the germline gene, which may arise from a read error. The V and J genes are TRBV9 and TRBJ2-1; the D gene is possibly TRBD1 (6 bases). This CDR3 spans 12 amino acids. Germline V lookup: CDR1 SGDLS, CDR2 YYNGEE. The CDR3 DNA sequence: TGTGCCAGCAGCGTAGAGGGGGAAGAGCGGTTCTTC. Translated, it gives CASSVEGEERFF.

The gene calls are TRBV11-2 and TRBJ1-1, with 8 bases lining up with TRBD1. J lost 10 bases, V lost 6 bases, and 10 bases had no gene match. Germline values: CDR1 SGHAT, CDR2 FQNNGV. CDR3 length: 13 residues. The CDR3 coding sequence is TGTGCCAGCAGGCCGGACAGGGCTTTCCCAGCTTTCTTT. Amino acid sequence: CASRPDRAFPAFF. Full variable domain (rest looked up from reference TRBV11-2 and TRBJ1-1): EAGVAQSPRYKIIEKRQSVAFWCNPISGHATLYWYQQILGQGPKLLIQFQNNGVVDDSQLPKDRFSAERLKGVDSTLKIQPAKLEDSAVYLCASRPDRAFPAFFGQGTRLTVV.

V and J are TRBV28 and TRBJ1-2, with a possible D match to TRBD1 (6 bases). CDR3 length equals 13 residues. CDR1 MDHEN and CDR2 SYDVKM come from the germline V gene. V lost 6 bases to trimming and J lost 8 bases, with 16 bases between them. DNA for the CDR3: TGTGCCAGCAGCCGAGACAGGTTGGGGGGCTACACCTTC. Encoded protein: CASSRDRLGGYTF.

Only a few counts were recorded for this clone. CDR3 nucleotide sequence: TGCGCCAGCGGCCGGGACAGTTCTAACTATGGCTACACCTTC. It codes for CASGRDSSNYGYTF. The V gene is TRBV5-1, the J gene TRBJ1-2; TRBD1 agrees at 7 bases. The CDR3 length is 14 residues. V gave up 7 bases and J gave up 0 bases; unmatched junction bases: 6. Germline V lookup: CDR1 SGHRS, CDR2 YFSETQ.

The chain recombines TRBV28 with TRBJ2-7, with 8 bases lining up with TRBD2. Trimming took 3 bases from V and 4 from J; bases not matched to a gene: 8. Per germline, CDR1 MDHEN and CDR2 SYDVKM. The CDR3 contains 15 residues. The CDR3: CASSFGLAGPYEQYF. The CDR3 DNA sequence: TGTGCCAGCAGTTTCGGCCTAGCGGGCCCTTACGAGCAGTACTTC. Full variable domain (outside the CDR3, taken from reference TRBV28 and TRBJ2-7): DVKVTQSSRYLVKRTGEKVFLECVQDMDHENMFWYRQDPGLGLRLIYFSYDVKMKEKGDIPEGYSVSREKKERFSLILESASTNQTSMYLCASSFGLAGPYEQYFGPGTRLTVT.

This clone came up a few times. The chain has TRBV10-3 and TRBJ1-2, with a possible D match to TRBD1 (6 bases). V lost 0 bases to trimming and J lost 6 bases, with 20 bases between them. There are 17 residues in the CDR3. The V gene's germline CDR1 is ENHRY and CDR2 SYGVKD. The CDR3 DNA sequence: TGTGCCATCAGTGAGTCGATTGCGGCCACAGGGTCGGATGGCTACACCTTC. This codes for CAISESIAATGSDGYTF.

In this sample, this clone turned up a few times. The sample holds other DNA sequences that translate to the same CDR3. The chain combines TRBV11-2 with TRBJ1-2; 9 bases fit TRBD1. This CDR3 is built from 13 residues. The ends lost 4 bases at V and 5 bases at J; junction bases unmatched: 2. Germline V gene data show CDR1 as SGHAT and CDR2 as FQNNGV. The CDR3: CASSSGQGYGYTF. CDR3 bases: TGTGCCAGCAGCTCAGGACAGGGGTATGGCTACACCTTC.

The chain joins TRBV19 to TRBJ1-1; D might be TRBD1 (5 bases). V lost 6 bases and J lost 0, with 17 bases in between. Germline lookup yields CDR1 LNHDA and CDR2 SQIVND (reference sequence). The CDR3 is made up of 16 amino acids. CDR3 sequence reads: CASSPGDRSMNTEAFF. CDR3 nucleotides: TGTGCCAGTAGCCCGGGAGACAGATCCATGAACACTGAAGCTTTCTTT.

This clone appeared once. V and J are TRBV29-1 and TRBJ1-1; TRBD1 matches 7 bases. Germline V gene lookup returns CDR1 SQVTM and CDR2 ANQGSEA. This CDR3 has 14 residues. The V gene end was trimmed by 5 bases and the J gene end by 1 base; junction bases not matched to a gene: 7. CDR3 amino acids: CSVRRGTANTEAFF. In DNA, the CDR3 is TGCAGCGTTCGAAGGGGGACAGCGAACACTGAAGCTTTCTTT.

The rearrangement joins TRBV7-3 to TRBJ2-3; 8 bases align to TRBD2. The length of the CDR3 is 16 residues. CDR1 is SGHTA, CDR2 FQGTGA, per germline. V dropped 2 bases and J dropped 5; count of bases not matched to a gene: 9. CDR3 amino acids: CASSLQAGGPVDTQYF. In nucleotides, the CDR3 is TGTGCCAGCAGCTTACAGGCGGGGGGCCCGGTAGATACGCAGTATTTT.

The chain has TRBV23-1 and TRBJ1-2, with 7 bases aligning to TRBD1. TRBV23-1 belongs to the ORF category, with a function that is uncertain. Trimming took 2 bases from V and 5 from J; bases not matched to a gene: 5. This CDR3 comprises 14 residues. As DNA, the CDR3 is TGCGCCAGCAGTCAAGGTACGACAGGGTATGGCTACACCTTC. Translation gives CASSQGTTGYGYTF.

Details on this clone: Other DNA sequences in the sample encode the same CDR3. CDR3 amino acids: CATSRDRGNTIYF. The CDR3 DNA follows: TGTGCCACCAGCAGGGACAGGGGAAACACCATATATTTT. The gene calls are TRBV15 and TRBJ1-3, with 7 bases matching TRBD1. The germline gives CDR1 LNHNV, CDR2 YYDKDF (reference sequence). The CDR3 is 13 amino acids. V lost 3 bases and J lost 4; bases outside the gene matches: 0.

V and J are TRBV5-6 and TRBJ1-2; 9 positions agree with TRBD1. V dropped 4 bases and J dropped 7; count of bases not matched to a gene: 11. This CDR3 contains 15 residues. From germline, CDR1 is SGHDT and CDR2 YYEEEE. DNA for the CDR3: TGTGCCAGCAGCCCGGACAGGGGATGGTTAGGTGGCTACACCTTC. It translates to CASSPDRGWLGGYTF.

The CDR3 DNA reads as TGTGCCAGCAGCCCTGGACGCAGGGACTCCTACGAGCAGTACTTC. The encoded protein is CASSPGRRDSYEQYF. The chain recombines TRBV7-9 with TRBJ2-7, with a possible D match to TRBD1 (5 bases). CDR1 is SEHNR and CDR2 is FQNEAQ in the germline V gene (reference sequence). The CDR3 sequence is 15 residues long. With 5 bases removed from V and 0 bases from J, the gap between germline ends came to 14 bases.

The chain links TRBV6-1 to TRBJ1-2, with D perhaps TRBD1 (6 bases). Between the trimmed V and J ends, which lost 6 bases and 6 bases, there was a span of 17 bases. CDR3 length: 14 residues. Looked up from germline, CDR1 is MNHNS and CDR2 is SASEGT. Written as DNA, the CDR3 is TGTGCCAGCAGCCGACAGGATACGAGGGATGGCTACACCTTC. Translation: CASSRQDTRDGYTF.